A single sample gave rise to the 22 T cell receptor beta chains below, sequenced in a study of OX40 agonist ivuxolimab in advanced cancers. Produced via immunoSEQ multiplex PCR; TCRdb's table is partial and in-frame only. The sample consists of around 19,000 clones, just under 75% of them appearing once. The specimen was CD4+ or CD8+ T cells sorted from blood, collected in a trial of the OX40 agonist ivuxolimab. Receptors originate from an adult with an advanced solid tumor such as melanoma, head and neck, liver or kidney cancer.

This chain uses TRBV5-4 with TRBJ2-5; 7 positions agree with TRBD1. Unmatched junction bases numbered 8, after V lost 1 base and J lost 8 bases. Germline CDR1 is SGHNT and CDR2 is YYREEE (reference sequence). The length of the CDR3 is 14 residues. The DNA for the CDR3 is TGTGCCAGCAGCTTGCTGGGAGACAGGGTCACCCAGTACTTC. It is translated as CASSLLGDRVTQYF.

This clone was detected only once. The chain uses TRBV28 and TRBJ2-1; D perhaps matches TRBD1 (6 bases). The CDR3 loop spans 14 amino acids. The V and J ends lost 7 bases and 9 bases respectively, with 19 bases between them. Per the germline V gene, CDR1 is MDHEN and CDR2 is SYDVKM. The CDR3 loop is CASTLFRDKAEQFF. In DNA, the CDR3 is TGTGCCAGCACCCTATTCCGGGACAAAGCTGAGCAGTTCTTC.

The CDR3 protein is CASSWYRESYEQYF. CDR3 in DNA: TGTGCCAGCAGCTGGTATAGGGAGTCCTACGAGCAGTACTTC. V gene TRBV5-6 combines with J gene TRBJ2-7; maybe TRBD2 (5 bases). Trimming pared 3 bases from V and 1 base from J, leaving 11 bases between. The germline V gene encodes CDR1 SGHDT and CDR2 YYEEEE. The CDR3 has 14 residues.

CDR3 sequence (DNA): TGTGCCAGCAGTTACTCGAGGCAGGGGGGTTCACCCCTCCACTTT. This gives the protein CASSYSRQGGSPLHF. This rearrangement joins TRBV6-9 to TRBJ1-6; 7 positions match TRBD1. Germline V gene lookup returns CDR1 MNHGY and CDR2 SVAAGI. The CDR3 has 15 amino acids. V lost 3 bases, J lost 9 bases, and 8 bases stayed unmatched.

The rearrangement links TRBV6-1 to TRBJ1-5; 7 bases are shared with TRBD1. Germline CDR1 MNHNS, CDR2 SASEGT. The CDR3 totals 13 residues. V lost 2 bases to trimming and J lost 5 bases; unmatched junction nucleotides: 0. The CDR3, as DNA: TGTGCCAGCAGTGAAAGGGGGCATCAGCCCCAGCATTTT. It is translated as CASSERGHQPQHF.

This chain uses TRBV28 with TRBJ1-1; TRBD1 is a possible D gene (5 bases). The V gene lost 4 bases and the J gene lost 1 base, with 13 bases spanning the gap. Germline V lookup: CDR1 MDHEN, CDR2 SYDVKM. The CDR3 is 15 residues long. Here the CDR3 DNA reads TGTGCCAGCAGTTATCCAGGGTGGCCGAACACTGAAGCTTTCTTT. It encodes CASSYPGWPNTEAFF.

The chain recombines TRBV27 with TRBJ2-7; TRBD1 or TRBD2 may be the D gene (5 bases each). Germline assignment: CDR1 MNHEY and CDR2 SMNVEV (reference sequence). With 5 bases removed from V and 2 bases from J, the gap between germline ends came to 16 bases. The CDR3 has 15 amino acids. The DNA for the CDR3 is TGTGCCAGCAGTCCCGGGACGTCTGGGACCTACGAGCAGTACTTC. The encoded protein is CASSPGTSGTYEQYF.

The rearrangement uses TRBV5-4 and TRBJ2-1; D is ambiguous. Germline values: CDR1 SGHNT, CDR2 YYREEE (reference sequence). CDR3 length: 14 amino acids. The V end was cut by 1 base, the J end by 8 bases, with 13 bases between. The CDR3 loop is CASSLQNTVHEQFF. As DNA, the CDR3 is TGTGCCAGCAGCTTGCAAAACACGGTCCATGAGCAGTTCTTC.

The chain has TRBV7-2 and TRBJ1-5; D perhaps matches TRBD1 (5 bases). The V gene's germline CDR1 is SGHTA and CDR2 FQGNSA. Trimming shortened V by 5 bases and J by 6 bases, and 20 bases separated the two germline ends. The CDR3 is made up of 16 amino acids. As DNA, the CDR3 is TGTGCCAGCAGCCCAGCTTTTCTAGGGGTAGGTCAGCCCCAGCATTTT. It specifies CASSPAFLGVGQPQHF.

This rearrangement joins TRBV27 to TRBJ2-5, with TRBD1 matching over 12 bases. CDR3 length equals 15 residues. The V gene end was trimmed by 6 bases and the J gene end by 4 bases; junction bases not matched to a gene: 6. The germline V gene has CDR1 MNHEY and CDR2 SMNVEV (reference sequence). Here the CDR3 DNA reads TGTGCCAGCAGATTCGGGACAGGGGGCTTAGAGACCCAGTACTTC. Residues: CASRFGTGGLETQYF.

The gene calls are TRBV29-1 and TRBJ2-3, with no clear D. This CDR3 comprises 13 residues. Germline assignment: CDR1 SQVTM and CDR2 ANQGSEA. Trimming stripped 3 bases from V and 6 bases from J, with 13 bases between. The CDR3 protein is CSVDTPRADTQYF. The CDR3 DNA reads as TGCAGCGTTGATACCCCCCGAGCTGATACGCAGTATTTT.

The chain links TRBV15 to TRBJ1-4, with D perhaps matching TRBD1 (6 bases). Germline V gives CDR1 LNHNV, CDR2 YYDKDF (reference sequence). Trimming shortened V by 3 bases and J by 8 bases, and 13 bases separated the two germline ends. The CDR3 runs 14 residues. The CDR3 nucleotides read TGTGCCACCAGCAGGTCGGGGGCACGGGAAAAACTGTTTTTT. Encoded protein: CATSRSGAREKLFF.

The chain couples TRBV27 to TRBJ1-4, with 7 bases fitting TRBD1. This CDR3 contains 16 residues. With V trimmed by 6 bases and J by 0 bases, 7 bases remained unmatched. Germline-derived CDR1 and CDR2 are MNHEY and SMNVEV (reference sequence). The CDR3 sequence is CASSRGQTATNEKLFF. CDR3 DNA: TGTGCCAGCAGCCGGGGACAGACCGCAACTAATGAAAAACTGTTTTTT. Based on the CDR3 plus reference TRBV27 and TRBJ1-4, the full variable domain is EAQVTQNPRYLITVTGKKLTVTCSQNMNHEYMSWYRQDPGLGLRQIYYSMNVEVTDKGDVPEGYKVSRKEKRNFPLILESPSPNQTSLYFCASSRGQTATNEKLFFGSGTQLSVL.

This CDR3 reads CASSQGAKNIQYF. Here the CDR3 DNA reads TGTGCCAGCTCACAGGGGGCCAAAAACATTCAGTACTTC. The V and J genes are TRBV18 and TRBJ2-4; maybe TRBD1 (5 bases). The germline V gene encodes CDR1 KGHSH and CDR2 LQKENI. Trimming cost V 4 bases and J 1 base, with 5 bases left between them. The CDR3 runs 13 residues.

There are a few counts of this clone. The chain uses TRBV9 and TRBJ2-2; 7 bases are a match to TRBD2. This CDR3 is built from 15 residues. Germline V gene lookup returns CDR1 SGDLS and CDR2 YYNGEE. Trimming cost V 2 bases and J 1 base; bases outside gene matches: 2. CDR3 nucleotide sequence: TGTGCCAGCAGCGTGTCGGGGGGGAACACCGGGGAGCTGTTTTTT. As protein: CASSVSGGNTGELFF.

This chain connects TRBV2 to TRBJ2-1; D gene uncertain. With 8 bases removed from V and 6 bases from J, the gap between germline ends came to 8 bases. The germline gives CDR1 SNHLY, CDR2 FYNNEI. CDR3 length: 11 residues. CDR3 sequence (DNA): TGTGCCAGCTTGCGTACCAATGAGCAGTTCTTC. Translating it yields CASLRTNEQFF.

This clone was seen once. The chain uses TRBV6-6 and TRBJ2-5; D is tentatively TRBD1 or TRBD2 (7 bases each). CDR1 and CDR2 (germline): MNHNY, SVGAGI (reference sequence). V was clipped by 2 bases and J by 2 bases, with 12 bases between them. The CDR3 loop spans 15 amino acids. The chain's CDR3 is CASSYRQGGQETQYF. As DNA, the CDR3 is TGTGCCAGCAGTTACCGACAGGGAGGGCAAGAGACCCAGTACTTC.

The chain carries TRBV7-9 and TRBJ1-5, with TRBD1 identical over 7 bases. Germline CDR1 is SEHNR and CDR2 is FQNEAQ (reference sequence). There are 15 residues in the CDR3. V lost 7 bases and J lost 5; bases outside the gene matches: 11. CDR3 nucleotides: TGTGCCAGCACCCTGGGGGGGACAGAAGATCAGCCCCAGCATTTT. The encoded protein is CASTLGGTEDQPQHF.

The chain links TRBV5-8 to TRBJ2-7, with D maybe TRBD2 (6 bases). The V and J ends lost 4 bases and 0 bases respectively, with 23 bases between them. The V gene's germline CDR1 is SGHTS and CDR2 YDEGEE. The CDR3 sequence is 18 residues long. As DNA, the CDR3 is TGTGCCAGCAGCCACGACTGGGCCGGGAGAGGGCCCTCCTACGAGCAGTACTTC. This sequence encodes CASSHDWAGRGPSYEQYF.

CDR3 sequence: CASSDQQGKETQYF. Here the CDR3 DNA reads TGCGCCAGCAGTGACCAACAGGGAAAAGAGACCCAGTACTTC. The chain is built from TRBV10-2 and TRBJ2-5; D perhaps matches TRBD1 (6 bases). The CDR3 has 14 amino acids. V was shortened by 3 bases and J by 3 bases, with 11 bases between the two germline ends. Germline CDR1 reads WSHSY; CDR2 reads SAAADI.

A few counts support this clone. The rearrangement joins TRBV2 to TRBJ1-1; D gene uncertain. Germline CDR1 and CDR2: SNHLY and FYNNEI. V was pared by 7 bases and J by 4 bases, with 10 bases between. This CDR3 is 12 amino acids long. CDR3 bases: TGTGCCAGCATGGAGGGCGGCACTGAAGCTTTCTTT. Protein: CASMEGGTEAFF.

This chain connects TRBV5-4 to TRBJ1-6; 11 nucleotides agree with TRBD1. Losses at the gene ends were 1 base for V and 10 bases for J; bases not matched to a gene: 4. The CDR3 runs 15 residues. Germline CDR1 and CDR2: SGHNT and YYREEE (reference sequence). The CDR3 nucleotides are TGTGCCAGCAGCTTGACCGGGACAGGGGGATCACCCCTCCACTTT. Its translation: CASSLTGTGGSPLHF.